Listed here are 13 T cell receptor beta chains from one sample, sequenced in a study of CD8 T cells in Susac syndrome. Reverse transcription used 0.5 to 1 ug RNA and random hexamers. TCRdb ran MiXCR on the immunoSEQ multiplex PCR reads and lists one entry per CDR3 protein. The table records about 300,000 distinct CDR3 sequences, about 88% of them present only once. The sequenced sample consisted of CD8+ T cells from PBMCs. All receptors derive from a human donor with multiple sclerosis.

This chain connects TRBV7-9 to TRBJ1-1; D unclear. Germline CDR1 and CDR2: SEHNR and FQNEAQ (reference sequence). This CDR3 contains 14 residues. V lost 1 base and J 4 bases, leaving 10 bases between the germline ends. In nucleotides, the CDR3 is TGTGCCAGCAGCTTAGACAACCCGCTCACTGAAGCTTTCTTT. Translation: CASSLDNPLTEAFF.

The J gene is TRBJ1-2, the V gene TRBV29-1; D is uncertain. The CDR3 is 12 amino acids. The germline gives CDR1 SQVTM, CDR2 ANQGSEA. The V gene lost 4 bases and the J gene lost 4 bases, with 10 bases spanning the gap. DNA of the CDR3: TGCAGCGTTGTTACAACCGCCTATGGCTACACCTTC. Translation: CSVVTTAYGYTF.

This chain links TRBV30 with TRBJ2-1; D is unresolved. The CDR3 has 15 residues. Trimming took 1 base from V and 6 from J, leaving 16 bases between them. Germline lookup yields CDR1 GTSNPN and CDR2 SVGIG (reference sequence). CDR3 sequence: CAWSGEDLGGNEQFF. CDR3 nucleotide sequence: TGTGCCTGGAGTGGCGAGGACCTGGGTGGCAATGAGCAGTTCTTC.

The chain recombines TRBV28 with TRBJ2-1, with 13 bases matching TRBD2. The trim removed 5 bases at V and 7 bases at J, leaving 11 bases unmatched. Germline assignment: CDR1 MDHEN and CDR2 SYDVKM. The CDR3 is made up of 17 amino acids. CDR3 bases: TGTGCCAGCAGTCTACACCGGACTAGCGGGAGTAGGAATGAGCAGTTCTTC. Amino acid sequence: CASSLHRTSGSRNEQFF. Supplemented by reference TRBV28 and TRBJ2-1, the full variable domain reads DVKVTQSSRYLVKRTGEKVFLECVQDMDHENMFWYRQDPGLGLRLIYFSYDVKMKEKGDIPEGYSVSREKKERFSLILESASTNQTSMYLCASSLHRTSGSRNEQFFGPGTRLTVL.

The rearrangement links TRBV5-6 to TRBJ2-5; 8 nucleotides line up with TRBD1. The CDR3 extends over 14 amino acids. V trimming: 3 bases; J trimming: 5 bases; junction bases outside the gene matches: 6. Germline V gene sequence: CDR1 SGHDT, CDR2 YYEEEE. CDR3 in amino acids: CASSWTGPPETQYF. In nucleotides, the CDR3 is TGTGCCAGCAGCTGGACAGGGCCGCCGGAGACCCAGTACTTC.

The V gene is TRBV5-4, the J gene TRBJ2-3, with D perhaps matching TRBD1 or TRBD2 (5 bases each). This CDR3 region has 16 residues. CDR1 SGHNT and CDR2 YYREEE come from the germline V gene (reference sequence). V was trimmed by 1 base and J by 3 bases, leaving 15 bases between them. The CDR3 region is CASSLRSEGFTDTQYF. As DNA, the CDR3 is TGTGCCAGCAGCTTGAGAAGCGAGGGGTTTACAGATACGCAGTATTTT.

This chain connects TRBV20-1 to TRBJ2-3; possible D gene TRBD2, 6 bases. The CDR3 has 15 amino acids. CDR1 is DFQATT, CDR2 SNEGSKA, per germline (reference sequence). V lost 6 bases and J 1 base, leaving 17 bases between the germline ends. The CDR3, as DNA: TGCAGTGCGAGATCGGGGGATCTGGGCACAGATACGCAGTATTTT. It translates to CSARSGDLGTDTQYF.

This clonotype has only one observation. The chain is built from TRBV7-9 and TRBJ2-6; D might be TRBD2 (6 bases). V lost 3 bases, J lost 1 base, and 16 bases lay in between. The germline V gene encodes CDR1 SEHNR and CDR2 FQNEAQ (reference sequence). The CDR3 spans 18 residues. The CDR3 DNA sequence: TGTGCCAGCAGCTTTGGCGGGGTGGTTGGGTCTGGGGCCAACGTCCTGACTTTC. This encodes CASSFGGVVGSGANVLTF.

The chain links TRBV28 to TRBJ1-3; D ambiguous. There are 12 residues in the CDR3. Germline assignment: CDR1 MDHEN and CDR2 SYDVKM. V lost 7 bases to trimming and J lost 2 bases, with 6 bases between them. The CDR3 nucleotides are TGTGCCAGCATAGGTACTGGAAACACCATATATTTT. Amino acid sequence: CASIGTGNTIYF. The variable domain in full, completed from reference TRBV28 and TRBJ1-3, reads DVKVTQSSRYLVKRTGEKVFLECVQDMDHENMFWYRQDPGLGLRLIYFSYDVKMKEKGDIPEGYSVSREKKERFSLILESASTNQTSMYLCASIGTGNTIYFGEGSWLTVV.

This clonotype was found once. This sequence joins TRBV4-1 and TRBJ2-5, with 9 nucleotides matching TRBD1. CDR3 length: 16 amino acids. Germline V gene sequence: CDR1 MGHRA, CDR2 YSYEKL. The ends lost 0 bases at V and 5 bases at J; junction bases unmatched: 7. CDR3 coding DNA: TGCGCCAGCAGCCAAGATAGATGGGACAGGGCTGAGACCCAGTACTTC. It is translated as CASSQDRWDRAETQYF.

The chain carries TRBV19 and TRBJ2-1; 7 nucleotides line up with TRBD2. Germline CDR1 is LNHDA and CDR2 is SQIVND (reference sequence). Germline trimming cut 5 bases from V and 10 bases from J; bases unmatched to any gene: 8. The CDR3 is made up of 13 amino acids. Here the CDR3 DNA reads TGTGCCAGTAGTGGCCGGAGCGGGGTGGAGCAGTTCTTC. Translated, it gives CASSGRSGVEQFF.

This clonotype was recorded once. J is TRBJ2-1 and V is TRBV27, with 8 positions matching TRBD1. V was clipped by 5 bases and J by 7 bases; unmatched bases: 13. There are 16 residues in the CDR3. Germline V CDR1 and CDR2: MNHEY, SMNVEV (reference sequence). CDR3 amino acids: CASSPLDRVIRNEQFF. CDR3 nucleotide sequence: TGTGCCAGCAGTCCATTGGACAGGGTCATTAGGAATGAGCAGTTCTTC.

The chain recombines TRBV12-3 or TRBV12-4 with TRBJ2-3; D unresolved. This CDR3 spans 14 amino acids. The V gene lost 6 bases and the J gene lost 2 bases, with 12 bases spanning the gap. Here the CDR3 reads CASRSVLITDTQYF. CDR3 sequence (DNA): TGTGCCAGCAGGTCGGTACTCATCACAGATACGCAGTATTTT.